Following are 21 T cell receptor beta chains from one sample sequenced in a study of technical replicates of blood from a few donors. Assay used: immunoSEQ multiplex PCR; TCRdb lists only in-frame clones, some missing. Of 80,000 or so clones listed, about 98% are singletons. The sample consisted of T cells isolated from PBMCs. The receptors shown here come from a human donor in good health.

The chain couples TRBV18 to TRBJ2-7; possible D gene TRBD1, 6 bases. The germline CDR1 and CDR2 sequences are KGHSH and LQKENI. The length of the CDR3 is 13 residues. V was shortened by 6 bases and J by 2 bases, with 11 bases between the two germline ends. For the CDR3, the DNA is TGTGCCAGCTCCACAGGGATAGCCTACGAGCAGTACTTC. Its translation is CASSTGIAYEQYF.

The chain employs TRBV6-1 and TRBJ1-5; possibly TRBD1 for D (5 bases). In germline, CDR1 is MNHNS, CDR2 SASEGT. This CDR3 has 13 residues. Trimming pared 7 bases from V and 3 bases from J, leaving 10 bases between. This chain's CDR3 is CASIGGINQPQHF. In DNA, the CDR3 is TGTGCCAGCATCGGGGGGATCAATCAGCCCCAGCATTTT.

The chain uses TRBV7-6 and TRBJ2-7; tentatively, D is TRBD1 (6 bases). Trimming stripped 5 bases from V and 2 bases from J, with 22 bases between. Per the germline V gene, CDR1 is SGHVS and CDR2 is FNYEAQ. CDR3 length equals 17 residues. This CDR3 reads CASSRFQGLGLPYEQYF. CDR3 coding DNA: TGTGCCAGCAGCAGATTCCAGGGGCTGGGGCTACCCTACGAGCAGTACTTC.

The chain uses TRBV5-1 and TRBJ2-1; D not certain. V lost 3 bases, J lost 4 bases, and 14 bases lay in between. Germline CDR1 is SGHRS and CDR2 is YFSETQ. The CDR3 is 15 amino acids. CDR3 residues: CASSSRGGLYNEQFF. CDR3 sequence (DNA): TGCGCCAGCAGCTCTAGAGGCGGATTGTACAATGAGCAGTTCTTC.

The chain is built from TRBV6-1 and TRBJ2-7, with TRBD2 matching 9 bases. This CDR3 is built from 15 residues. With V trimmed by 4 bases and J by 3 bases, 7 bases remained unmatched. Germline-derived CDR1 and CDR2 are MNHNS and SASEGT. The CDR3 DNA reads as TGTGCCAGCAGTGTGCGCGGGGGGGCGAACTACGAGCAGTACTTC. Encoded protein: CASSVRGGANYEQYF.

CDR3 nucleotides: TGTGCCAGTAGCGGGATCACAGATACGCAGTATTTT. As protein: CASSGITDTQYF. The gene calls are TRBV6-6 and TRBJ2-3; TRBD2 matches at 8 bases. Germline CDR1 and CDR2: MNHNY and SVGAGI (reference sequence). Trimming took 9 bases from V and 2 from J; bases not matched to a gene: 1. This CDR3 spans 12 amino acids.

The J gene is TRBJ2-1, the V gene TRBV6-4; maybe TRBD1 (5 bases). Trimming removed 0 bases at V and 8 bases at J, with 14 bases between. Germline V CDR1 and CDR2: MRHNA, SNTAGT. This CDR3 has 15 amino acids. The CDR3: CASSDSGKGWDEQFF. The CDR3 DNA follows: TGTGCCAGCAGTGACTCTGGCAAGGGGTGGGATGAGCAGTTCTTC.

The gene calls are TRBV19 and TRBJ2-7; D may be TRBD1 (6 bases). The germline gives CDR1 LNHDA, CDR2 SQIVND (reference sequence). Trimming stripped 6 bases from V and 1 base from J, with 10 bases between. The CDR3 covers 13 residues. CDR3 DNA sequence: TGTGCCAGTAGCGGACAGTTTTCCTACGAGCAGTACTTC. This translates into CASSGQFSYEQYF.

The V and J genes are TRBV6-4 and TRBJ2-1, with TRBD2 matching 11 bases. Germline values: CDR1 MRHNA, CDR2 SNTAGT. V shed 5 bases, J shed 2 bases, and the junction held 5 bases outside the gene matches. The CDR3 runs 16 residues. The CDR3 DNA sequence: TGTGCCAGCAGTCTTAGCGGGAGGGCCCCCTACAATGAGCAGTTCTTC. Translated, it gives CASSLSGRAPYNEQFF.

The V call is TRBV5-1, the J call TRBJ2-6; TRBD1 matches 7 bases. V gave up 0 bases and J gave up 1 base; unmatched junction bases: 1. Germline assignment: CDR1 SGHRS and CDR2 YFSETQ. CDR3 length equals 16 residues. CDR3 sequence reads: CASSLGQGSGANVLTF. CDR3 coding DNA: TGCGCCAGCAGCTTGGGACAGGGTTCTGGGGCCAACGTCCTGACTTTC. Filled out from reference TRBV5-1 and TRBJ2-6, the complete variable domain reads KAGVTQTPRYLIKTRGQQVTLSCSPISGHRSVSWYQQTPGQGLQFLFEYFSETQRNKGNFPGRFSGRQFSNSRSEMNVSTLELGDSALYLCASSLGQGSGANVLTFGAGSRLTVL.

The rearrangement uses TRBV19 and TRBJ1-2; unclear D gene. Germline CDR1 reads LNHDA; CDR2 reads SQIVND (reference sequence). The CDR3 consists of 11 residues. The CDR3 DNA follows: TGTGCAGTCCCAGATTTTTATGGCTACACCTTC. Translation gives CAVPDFYGYTF.

CDR3 bases: TGCGCCAGCAGCCAATACCCTCCTCGGGACTCTGGAAACACCATATATTTT. Translating it yields CASSQYPPRDSGNTIYF. This rearrangement joins TRBV4-1 to TRBJ1-3; D is unresolved. Germline lookup yields CDR1 MGHRA and CDR2 YSYEKL. The CDR3 is 17 residues long. The V and J ends lost 2 bases and 0 bases respectively, with 14 bases between them.

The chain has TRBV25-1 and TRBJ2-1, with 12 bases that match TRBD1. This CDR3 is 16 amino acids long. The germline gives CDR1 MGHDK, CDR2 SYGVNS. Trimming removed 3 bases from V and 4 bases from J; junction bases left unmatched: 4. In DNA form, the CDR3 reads TGTGCCAGCAGTGACCCGGGACAGGGGGCTTACAATGAGCAGTTCTTC. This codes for CASSDPGQGAYNEQFF.

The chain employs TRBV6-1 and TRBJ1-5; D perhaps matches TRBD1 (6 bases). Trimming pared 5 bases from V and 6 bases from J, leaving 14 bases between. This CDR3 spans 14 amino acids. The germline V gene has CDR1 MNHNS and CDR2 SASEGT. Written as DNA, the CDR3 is TGTGCCAGCAGTACTCGACAGGTTTCTCAGCCCCAGCATTTT. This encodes CASSTRQVSQPQHF.

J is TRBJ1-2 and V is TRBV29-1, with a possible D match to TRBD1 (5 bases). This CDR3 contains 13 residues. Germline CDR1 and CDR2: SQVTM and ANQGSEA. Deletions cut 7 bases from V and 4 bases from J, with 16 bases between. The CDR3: CSAAGPGSYGYTF. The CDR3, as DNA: TGCAGCGCCGCGGGGCCGGGTTCCTATGGCTACACCTTC.

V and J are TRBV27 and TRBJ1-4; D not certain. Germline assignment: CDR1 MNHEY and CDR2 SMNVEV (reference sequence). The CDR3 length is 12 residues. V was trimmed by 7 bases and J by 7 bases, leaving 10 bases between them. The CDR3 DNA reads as TGTGCCAGCATCCAAGCAGGTGAAAAACTGTTTTTT. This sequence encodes CASIQAGEKLFF. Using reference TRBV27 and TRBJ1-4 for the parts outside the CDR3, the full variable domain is EAQVTQNPRYLITVTGKKLTVTCSQNMNHEYMSWYRQDPGLGLRQIYYSMNVEVTDKGDVPEGYKVSRKEKRNFPLILESPSPNQTSLYFCASIQAGEKLFFGSGTQLSVL.

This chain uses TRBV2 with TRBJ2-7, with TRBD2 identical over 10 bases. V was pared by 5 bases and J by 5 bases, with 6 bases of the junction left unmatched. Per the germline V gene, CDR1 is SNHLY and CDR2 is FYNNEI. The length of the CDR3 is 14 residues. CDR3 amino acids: CASSPIAGGNEQYF. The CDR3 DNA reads TGTGCCAGCAGTCCCATAGCGGGAGGCAACGAGCAGTACTTC.

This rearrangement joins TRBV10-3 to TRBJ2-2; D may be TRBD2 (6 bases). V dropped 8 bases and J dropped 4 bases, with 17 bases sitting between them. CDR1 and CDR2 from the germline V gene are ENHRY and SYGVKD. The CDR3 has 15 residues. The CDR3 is CAIGDTRRGTGELFF. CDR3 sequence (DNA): TGTGCCATCGGAGACACGCGGAGGGGCACCGGGGAGCTGTTTTTT.

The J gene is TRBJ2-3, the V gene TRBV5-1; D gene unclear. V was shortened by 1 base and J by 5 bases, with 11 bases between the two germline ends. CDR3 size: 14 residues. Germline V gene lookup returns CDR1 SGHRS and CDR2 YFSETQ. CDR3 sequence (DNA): TGCGCCAGCAGCTTGTTATTTGGGCTAGATACGCAGTATTTT. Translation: CASSLLFGLDTQYF.

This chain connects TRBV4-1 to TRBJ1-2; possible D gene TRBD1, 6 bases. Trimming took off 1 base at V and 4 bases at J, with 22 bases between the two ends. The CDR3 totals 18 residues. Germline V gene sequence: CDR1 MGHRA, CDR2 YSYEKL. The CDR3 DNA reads TGCGCCAGCAGCCAAGGCACGCCAGGGGACATAATCTTCTATGGCTACACCTTC. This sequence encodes CASSQGTPGDIIFYGYTF.

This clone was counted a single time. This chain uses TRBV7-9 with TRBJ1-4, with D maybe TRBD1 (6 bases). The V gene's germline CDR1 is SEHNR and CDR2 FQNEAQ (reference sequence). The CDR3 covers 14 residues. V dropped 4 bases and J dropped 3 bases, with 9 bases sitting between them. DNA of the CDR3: TGTGCCAGCAGCTATGGACAGTCTAATGAAAAACTGTTTTTT. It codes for CASSYGQSNEKLFF.